The 21 T cell receptor beta chains reported below all come from one sample, sequenced in a study of blood T cell repertoires in COVID-19. Clones were sequenced by immunoSEQ multiplex PCR, and TCRdb holds only the in-frame ones, with some missing. Among 50,000 to 60,000 clones listed, approximately 82% were seen once. Sample: peripheral blood. The receptors shown here come from a human donor in a cohort sampled during active or convalescent COVID-19.

This clone occurred a few times. V is TRBV10-1 and J is TRBJ2-2, with D possibly being TRBD1 (6 bases). The germline gives CDR1 WNHNN, CDR2 SYGVQD (reference sequence). V was shortened by 6 bases and J by 2 bases, with 13 bases between the two germline ends. The CDR3 sequence is 15 residues long. CDR3 residues: CASRGWDTNTGELFF. Here the CDR3 DNA reads TGCGCCAGCAGGGGGTGGGACACCAACACCGGGGAGCTGTTTTTT.

V gene TRBV7-2 combines with J gene TRBJ1-6, with D unresolved. This CDR3 has 14 amino acids. Germline loops: CDR1 SGHTA, CDR2 FQGNSA. Trimming took 4 bases from V and 10 from J, leaving 14 bases between them. CDR3 amino acids: CASSSSPSRSPLHF. The DNA of the CDR3 is TGTGCCAGCAGCTCCTCACCCTCGAGGTCACCCCTCCACTTT. Variable domain in full (rest from reference TRBV7-2 and TRBJ1-6): GAGVSQSPSNKVTEKGKDVELRCDPISGHTALYWYRQSLGQGLEFLIYFQGNSAPDKSGLPSDRFSAERTGGSVSTLTIQRTQQEDSAVYLCASSSSPSRSPLHFGNGTRLTVT.

This chain joins TRBV6-5 and TRBJ2-7; 11 bases match TRBD1. There are 14 residues in the CDR3. Germline lookup yields CDR1 MNHEY and CDR2 SVGAGI. V trimming: 6 bases; J trimming: 6 bases; junction bases outside the gene matches: 7. The DNA for the CDR3 is TGTGCCAGCAGACTCCGGGACAGGGGGGCCGAGCAGTACTTC. Protein sequence: CASRLRDRGAEQYF.

This chain links TRBV7-2 with TRBJ2-4; 14 bases are shared with TRBD2. The CDR3 runs 16 residues. Germline lookup yields CDR1 SGHTA and CDR2 FQGNSA. After removal of 5 bases from V and 3 bases from J, the junction contained 3 bases not matched to a gene. In nucleotides, the CDR3 is TGTGCCAGCAGCCCGACTAGCGGGGGGGGCAAAAACATTCAGTACTTC. Translating gives CASSPTSGGGKNIQYF.

The chain is built from TRBV3-1 (or the pseudogene TRBV3-2) and TRBJ2-2; 7 bases agree with TRBD2. The ends lost 4 bases at V and 6 bases at J; junction bases unmatched: 5. CDR3 length: 14 residues. Germline V gene sequence: CDR1 LGHDT, CDR2 YNNKEL (reference sequence). The CDR3 DNA reads TGTGCCAGCAGCCGGGGGGGATACGCCGGGGAGCTGTTTTTT. Amino acids: CASSRGGYAGELFF.

This clone was counted once. This rearrangement joins TRBV5-1 to TRBJ1-2; 7 nucleotides agree with TRBD1. The germline V gene encodes CDR1 SGHRS and CDR2 YFSETQ. The CDR3 spans 13 residues. V lost 3 bases and J lost 8; bases outside the gene matches: 7. CDR3 nucleotides: TGCGCCAGCAGCTGGCAGGGGGGCGGAGGCTACACCTTC. Amino acids: CASSWQGGGGYTF.

As DNA, the CDR3 is TGTGCCAGCAGCTTAAGAGGGACAGGGGAAGCTTTCTTT. Its translation: CASSLRGTGEAFF. The chain combines TRBV7-3 with TRBJ1-1, with TRBD1 matching over 9 bases. V was pared by 1 base and J by 8 bases, with 2 bases of the junction left unmatched. The CDR3 is made up of 13 amino acids. The germline CDR1 and CDR2 sequences are SGHTA and FQGTGA.

The sample holds one count of this clone. The rearrangement joins TRBV7-2 to TRBJ2-3; D is perhaps TRBD2 (6 bases). V gave up 6 bases and J gave up 2 bases, with 12 bases separating them. The CDR3 contains 14 residues. Germline V lookup: CDR1 SGHTA, CDR2 FQGNSA. For the CDR3, the DNA is TGTGCCAGCAGTTCCGGGACTCTCACAGATACGCAGTATTTT. This codes for CASSSGTLTDTQYF.

The J gene is TRBJ2-3, the V gene TRBV5-1, with TRBD1 identical over 12 bases. The CDR3 is 14 amino acids. V lost 2 bases, J lost 6 bases, and 1 base stayed unmatched. Germline V gives CDR1 SGHRS, CDR2 YFSETQ. In nucleotides, the CDR3 is TGCGCCAGCAGCTTCGGGACAGGGGGCGATACGCAGTATTTT. Protein sequence: CASSFGTGGDTQYF.

The chain recombines TRBV3-1 (or the pseudogene TRBV3-2) with TRBJ1-2; TRBD1 might be the D (6 bases). Germline V gene sequence: CDR1 LGHDT, CDR2 YNNKEL (reference sequence). This CDR3 has 14 residues. Trimming pared 4 bases from V and 8 bases from J, leaving 17 bases between. This CDR3 reads CASSPPPGARGYTF. DNA for the CDR3: TGTGCCAGCAGCCCTCCCCCAGGGGCAAGGGGCTACACCTTC.

The chain links TRBV5-4 to TRBJ2-5; 9 bases map to TRBD2. This CDR3 has 16 amino acids. Germline V lookup: CDR1 SGHNT, CDR2 YYREEE (reference sequence). Unmatched junction bases numbered 4, after V lost 0 bases and J lost 1 base. The CDR3: CASSLGSSGTQETQYF. DNA of the CDR3: TGTGCCAGCAGCTTGGGGTCTAGCGGGACCCAAGAGACCCAGTACTTC.

This chain links TRBV3-1 (or the pseudogene TRBV3-2) with TRBJ2-1, with 7 bases matching TRBD1. The CDR3 length is 15 residues. CDR1 is LGHDT, CDR2 YNNKEL, per germline (reference sequence). With 3 bases clipped from V and 5 bases from J, the junction kept 7 bases outside the gene matches. The CDR3 is CASSHLDRDHNEQFF. The DNA for the CDR3 is TGTGCCAGCAGCCACCTCGACAGGGACCACAATGAGCAGTTCTTC.

The J gene is TRBJ2-2, the V gene TRBV11-3; D unresolved. Trimming left V 2 bases short and J 6 bases short, with 7 bases between. Germline V gives CDR1 SGHNT, CDR2 YENEEA. The length of the CDR3 is 13 residues. Here the CDR3 DNA reads TGTGCCAGCAGCTTATTCTTTCCCGGGGAGCTGTTTTTT. The encoded protein is CASSLFFPGELFF.

The V gene is TRBV29-1, the J gene TRBJ1-3; no reliable D call. CDR3 size: 12 residues. V gave up 5 bases and J gave up 1 base, with 6 bases separating them. CDR1 is SQVTM, CDR2 ANQGSEA, per germline. This chain's CDR3 is CSVRGSGNTIYF. DNA of the CDR3: TGCAGCGTTCGGGGATCTGGAAACACCATATATTTT.

V is TRBV18 and J is TRBJ1-5; TRBD1 might be the D (5 bases). Trimming shortened V by 2 bases and J by 11 bases, and 13 bases separated the two germline ends. Germline values: CDR1 KGHSH, CDR2 LQKENI. The CDR3 consists of 13 residues. For the CDR3, the DNA is TGTGCCAGCTCACCAACGGGGGGGTGGGCCCAGCATTTT. It encodes CASSPTGGWAQHF.

This clone was seen just once. V usage is TRBV6-5 and J usage is TRBJ2-7; 8 bases map to TRBD1. The length of the CDR3 is 14 residues. Germline V gene sequence: CDR1 MNHEY, CDR2 SVGAGI. The trim removed 5 bases at V and 7 bases at J, leaving 10 bases unmatched. The CDR3 region has the DNA TGTGCCAGCAGTACAGGGGGACCGTCGGGGGAGCAGTACTTC. Translated, it gives CASSTGGPSGEQYF.

The chain employs TRBV18 and TRBJ1-1; D is possibly TRBD1 (5 bases). The CDR3 contains 14 residues. The V and J ends lost 3 bases and 4 bases respectively, with 12 bases between them. Germline CDR1 reads KGHSH; CDR2 reads LQKENI. The CDR3, as DNA: TGTGCCAGCTCACCGTCAAGCACAGGCACTGAAGCTTTCTTT. Translated: CASSPSSTGTEAFF.

The chain recombines TRBV4-1 with TRBJ1-1; weak D call: TRBD1 (5 bases). The CDR3 consists of 13 residues. V was trimmed by 1 base and J by 6 bases, leaving 9 bases between them. The V gene's germline CDR1 is MGHRA and CDR2 YSYEKL. CDR3 region: CASSQVGVPEAFF. CDR3 bases: TGCGCCAGCAGCCAAGTAGGGGTACCTGAAGCTTTCTTT.

This chain connects TRBV4-1 to TRBJ1-2; 12 nucleotides line up with TRBD1. This CDR3 has 20 residues. The junction had 13 bases not matched to a gene; V was cut back by 0 bases and J by 2 bases. Germline V lookup: CDR1 MGHRA, CDR2 YSYEKL. CDR3 sequence: CASSQDFRDRGQKANYGYTF. The CDR3 nucleotides read TGCGCCAGCAGCCAAGATTTCCGGGACAGGGGGCAGAAGGCGAACTATGGCTACACCTTC.

The chain links TRBV4-2 to TRBJ1-2, with unresolved D. CDR1 is LGHNA, CDR2 YNFKEQ, per germline. CDR3 length equals 13 residues. The V end was cut by 0 bases, the J end by 8 bases, with 10 bases between. This CDR3 reads CASSQDERVGYTF. CDR3 DNA: TGTGCCAGCAGCCAAGATGAGAGGGTCGGCTACACCTTC.

V gene TRBV5-1 combines with J gene TRBJ2-1, with TRBD2 identical over 7 bases. V gave up 5 bases and J gave up 8 bases; unmatched junction bases: 10. Germline CDR1 reads SGHRS; CDR2 reads YFSETQ. CDR3 length: 14 amino acids. CDR3 in DNA: TGCGCCAGCAGTCCGGGGGGTCTGCGAGATGAGCAGTTCTTC. Amino acid sequence: CASSPGGLRDEQFF.